Given below is one T cell receptor (beta chain) in context. This entry comes from a study of T cell changes during pregnancy in multiple sclerosis. V lost 1 base to trimming and J lost 4 bases; unmatched junction nucleotides: 6. The CDR3 consists of 16 residues. Germline V lookup: CDR1 SGHTA, CDR2 FQGNSA. Assay: immunoSEQ multiplex PCR; the TCRdb copy retains only in-frame clones and omits some. Of tens of thousands of clones listed, over 80% are singletons. The TCR was taken from a female donor in good health, enrolled as a control in a pregnancy study. The source was CD4+ T cells from peripheral blood mononuclear cells, collected in the third trimester of pregnancy. The J gene is TRBJ1-3, the V gene TRBV7-2, with TRBD1 identical over 8 bases. The CDR3, as DNA: TGTGCCAGCAGCTTAGGTCAGGGGGCGAGGGGAAACACCATATATTTT. Translation gives CASSLGQGARGNTIYF.